The present TCR beta chain was sequenced within a study of T cell responses to AZD1222 COVID-19 vaccine. Broader study findings: Donor demographics were predominantly white British with a female majority; clonal diversity may be underestimated. Among those given AZD1222, only six were seropositive at baseline.

J lost 2 bases, V lost 7 bases, and 4 bases had no gene match. The CDR3 runs 13 residues. It was second doses at about 4 or about 12 weeks that were pooled. As regards this clone: Its antigen is unknown.

Libraries were prepared by immunoSEQ multiplex PCR; TCRdb keeps only in-frame clonotypes and omits some of them. The sample includes about 180,000 clones, roughly 94% of them seen just once. V and J are TRBV12-3 or TRBV12-4 and TRBJ1-2; 7 nucleotides agree with TRBD1. Sequences were derived from peripheral blood, sampled 28 days after the second AZD1222 dose. This TCR came from an adult who received the AZD1222 COVID-19 vaccine. This CDR3 reads CASTPTGNYGYTF. For the CDR3, the DNA is TGTGCCAGCACCCCGACAGGGAACTATGGCTACACCTTC.